Below, 32 T cell receptor beta chains from the same sample are listed, as sequenced in a study of T-cell reconstitution after alpha-beta-depleted transplantation in children. Library preparation (for TCRbeta) was performed with unique molecular identifiers. TCRdb reprocessed the PCR reads via MiXCR and lists one record per CDR3 protein. The table lists 250,000 to 350,000 distinct CDR3 sequences, 9.9% of them singletons. Specimen: PBMCs from the stem cell graft donor, collected from the stem cell graft. Receptor source: a human donor who donated a stem cell graft to a child with SCID.

This clonotype was seen a few times. This chain joins TRBV25-1 and TRBJ1-4, with D perhaps TRBD1 (6 bases). CDR3 length: 13 residues. V lost 1 base and J 8 bases, leaving 8 bases between the germline ends. Germline V gene data show CDR1 as MGHDK and CDR2 as SYGVNS. The CDR3 nucleotides are TGTGCCAGCAGTGAATGGGGGCCAGAAAAACTGTTTTTT. Translated: CASSEWGPEKLFF.

In this sample, this clonotype turned up many times. The chain recombines TRBV12-3 or TRBV12-4 with TRBJ1-3; D not resolved. This CDR3 is built from 12 residues. Trimming took off 3 bases at V and 4 bases at J, with 4 bases between the two ends. The CDR3 loop reads CASSFAGNTIYF. In nucleotides, the CDR3 is TGTGCCAGCAGTTTCGCAGGAAACACCATATATTTT.

This clonotype occurred a few times. This chain joins TRBV20-1 and TRBJ2-5; D gene ambiguous. Trimming cost V 6 bases and J 4 bases, with 15 bases left between them. Looked up from germline, CDR1 is DFQATT and CDR2 is SNEGSKA (reference sequence). CDR3 length: 13 residues. CDR3 in DNA: TGCAGTGCCACCGTCCTCGTTTTAGAGACCCAGTACTTC. Encoded protein: CSATVLVLETQYF.

The chain couples TRBV7-8 to TRBJ1-2; 11 bases are shared with TRBD1. This CDR3 has 17 residues. The V gene end was trimmed by 0 bases and the J gene end by 4 bases; junction bases not matched to a gene: 7. Germline V lookup: CDR1 SGHVS, CDR2 FQNEAQ. The CDR3, as DNA: TGTGCCAGCAGCTTAGCGGGACAGGGGGGTAGAGGCTATGGCTACACCTTC. This gives the protein CASSLAGQGGRGYGYTF.

This clonotype was seen a handful of times. V gene TRBV5-6 combines with J gene TRBJ2-1; 11 bases agree with TRBD2. With V trimmed by 4 bases and J by 12 bases, 9 bases remained unmatched. Germline values: CDR1 SGHDT, CDR2 YYEEEE. This CDR3 has 14 amino acids. CDR3 in amino acids: CASSQGLAVIGQFF. The CDR3 coding sequence is TGTGCCAGCAGCCAGGGACTAGCGGTAATTGGGCAGTTCTTC.

This clonotype was seen a few times. This chain uses TRBV11-2 with TRBJ2-7; 11 nucleotides align to TRBD1. There are 15 residues in the CDR3. Unmatched junction bases numbered 2, after V lost 1 base and J lost 3 bases. Germline lookup yields CDR1 SGHAT and CDR2 FQNNGV. CDR3: CASSLGTGGNYEQYF. As DNA, the CDR3 is TGTGCCAGCAGCTTAGGGACAGGGGGCAACTACGAGCAGTACTTC.

This clonotype has at least ten counts. The gene calls are TRBV5-1 and TRBJ1-1, with D tentatively TRBD1 (6 bases). The ends were cut back, 0 bases at V and 5 bases at J, with 8 bases in the middle. This CDR3 has 13 amino acids. Per the germline V gene, CDR1 is SGHRS and CDR2 is YFSETQ. CDR3 sequence: CASSLAGATEAFF. The CDR3 bases are TGCGCCAGCAGCTTGGCGGGGGCGACTGAAGCTTTCTTT.

This clonotype was seen a few times. The genes are TRBV7-9 and TRBJ1-1; TRBD1 aligns across 7 bases. V gave up 4 bases and J gave up 3 bases; unmatched junction bases: 2. The germline CDR1 and CDR2 sequences are SEHNR and FQNEAQ (reference sequence). The CDR3 has 13 amino acids. CDR3 amino acids: CASSSGQDTEAFF. The CDR3, as DNA: TGTGCCAGCAGCTCCGGACAGGACACTGAAGCTTTCTTT.

The chain employs TRBV20-1 and TRBJ2-7, with TRBD1 as a possible D gene (5 bases). CDR1 is DFQATT and CDR2 is SNEGSKA in the germline V gene (reference sequence). V was clipped by 6 bases and J by 5 bases, with 14 bases between them. The CDR3 extends over 12 amino acids. This CDR3 is CSAYDQGNEQYF. The DNA of the CDR3 is TGCAGTGCGTATGATCAGGGCAACGAGCAGTACTTC.

The sample holds many counts of this clonotype. This chain uses TRBV2 with TRBJ2-7; D possibly corresponds to TRBD2 (6 bases). From germline, CDR1 is SNHLY and CDR2 FYNNEI. Trimming took off 4 bases at V and 0 bases at J, with 13 bases between the two ends. The CDR3 covers 15 residues. The CDR3 DNA reads as TGTGCCAGCAGTGGTGAGGGGAGGAGCTCCTACGAGCAGTACTTC. It encodes CASSGEGRSSYEQYF. Filled out from reference TRBV2 and TRBJ2-7, the complete variable domain reads EPEVTQTPSHQVTQMGQEVILRCVPISNHLYFYWYRQILGQKVEFLVSFYNNEISEKSEIFDDQFSVERPDGSNFTLKIRSTKLEDSAMYFCASSGEGRSSYEQYFGPGTRLTVT.

The CDR3 coding sequence is TGTGCCAGCAGTTACGGCAGGGAGGGCGAGCAGTACTTC. Residues: CASSYGREGEQYF. V is TRBV6-5 and J is TRBJ2-7, with 7 bases matching TRBD2. Germline V CDR1 and CDR2: MNHEY, SVGAGI. V trimming: 2 bases; J trimming: 6 bases; junction bases outside the gene matches: 4. There are 13 residues in the CDR3.

The chain employs TRBV5-6 and TRBJ2-5, with 10 positions matching TRBD1. The CDR3 loop spans 16 amino acids. Germline CDR1 and CDR2: SGHDT and YYEEEE. V trimming: 1 base; J trimming: 2 bases; junction bases outside the gene matches: 5. In nucleotides, the CDR3 is TGTGCCAGCAGCTTGTTGGGACAGGGGAGGCAAGAGACCCAGTACTTC. Its protein product is CASSLLGQGRQETQYF. Combining the CDR3 with reference TRBV5-6 and TRBJ2-5 gives the whole variable domain DAGVTQSPTHLIKTRGQQVTLRCSPKSGHDTVSWYQQALGQGPQFIFQYYEEEERQRGNFPDRFSGHQFPNYSSELNVNALLLGDSALYLCASSLLGQGRQETQYFGPGTRLLVL.

As for this clonotype: The junction departs from the called germline gene at one end, perhaps through a read error. This chain links TRBV10-3 with TRBJ1-6, with D uncertain. Germline values: CDR1 ENHRY, CDR2 SYGVKD. This CDR3 contains 16 residues. Here the CDR3 DNA reads TGTGCCATCAGTGAGAGGCAGAGCTCCTATAATTCACCCCTCCATTTT. This gives the protein CAISERQSSYNSPLHF.

This clonotype was recorded many times. The genes are TRBV20-1 and TRBJ2-7, with a weak D call TRBD1 (6 bases). V lost 0 bases and J 2 bases, leaving 14 bases between the germline ends. This CDR3 has 15 amino acids. Germline loops: CDR1 DFQATT, CDR2 SNEGSKA (reference sequence). In nucleotides, the CDR3 is TGCAGTGCTAGAGATCCTTCAACAGGGCCCTACGAGCAGTACTTC. Encoded protein: CSARDPSTGPYEQYF.

V gene TRBV5-1 combines with J gene TRBJ2-3; TRBD2 is a possible D gene (5 bases). CDR1 and CDR2 from the germline V gene are SGHRS and YFSETQ. The CDR3 spans 14 residues. V was pared by 2 bases and J by 2 bases, with 9 bases between. The CDR3 reads CASSLQRNTDTQYF. The CDR3, as DNA: TGCGCCAGCAGCTTACAGCGGAACACAGATACGCAGTATTTT.

This clonotype was detected only once. The CDR3 spells CASTGIQDRAARPYEQYF. The DNA of the CDR3 is TGTGCCAGCACGGGAATCCAGGACAGGGCGGCACGACCCTACGAGCAGTACTTC. The chain couples TRBV21-1 to TRBJ2-7; TRBD1 is taken as the D call from the table, unchecked against the DNA. TRBV21-1 is marked as a pseudogene. The CDR3 contains 18 residues.

A few counts support this clonotype. This rearrangement joins TRBV3-1 to TRBJ2-3, with 11 bases aligning to TRBD1. Germline CDR1 reads LGHDT; CDR2 reads YNNKEL (reference sequence). The CDR3 runs to 16 residues. Trimming at V came to 3 bases and at J to 2 bases, leaving 4 bases not matched to a gene. The CDR3 loop reads CASSHGTGGNTDTQYF. The CDR3 region has the DNA TGTGCCAGCAGCCATGGGACAGGGGGTAACACAGATACGCAGTATTTT.

In this sample, this clonotype turned up a few times. The gene calls are TRBV5-1 and TRBJ1-2, with D possibly matching TRBD1 (5 bases). Germline V gene data show CDR1 as SGHRS and CDR2 as YFSETQ. V was clipped by 2 bases and J by 0 bases, with 11 bases between them. The CDR3 length is 15 residues. CDR3 sequence (DNA): TGCGCCAGCAGCTTTGGACAAGATACTAACTATGGCTACACCTTC. Its translation is CASSFGQDTNYGYTF.

The genes are TRBV5-1 and TRBJ2-1; D is unresolved. V lost 4 bases and J lost 2, with 4 bases in between. Germline V gene data show CDR1 as SGHRS and CDR2 as YFSETQ. There are 12 residues in the CDR3. CDR3 bases: TGCGCCAGCAGCACTACCTACAATGAGCAGTTCTTC. Translation: CASSTTYNEQFF. Supplemented by reference TRBV5-1 and TRBJ2-1, the full variable domain reads KAGVTQTPRYLIKTRGQQVTLSCSPISGHRSVSWYQQTPGQGLQFLFEYFSETQRNKGNFPGRFSGRQFSNSRSEMNVSTLELGDSALYLCASSTTYNEQFFGPGTRLTVL.

The chain couples TRBV5-4 to TRBJ2-7; 9 bases are shared with TRBD1. Trimming took 0 bases from V and 8 from J; bases not matched to a gene: 9. The CDR3 sequence is 15 residues long. The germline V gene has CDR1 SGHNT and CDR2 YYREEE (reference sequence). The CDR3 region has the DNA TGTGCCAGCAGCTTGGCCCAAGGACAGGGGTTCAAGCAGTACTTC. It yields the protein CASSLAQGQGFKQYF.

The chain couples TRBV4-1 to TRBJ2-7; D ambiguous. This CDR3 contains 15 residues. The germline V and J ends were trimmed by 0 bases and 3 bases, with 12 bases remaining between them. Looked up from germline, CDR1 is MGHRA and CDR2 is YSYEKL. The CDR3 nucleotides read TGCGCCAGCAGCCAAGAAATCCACGTGTACTACGAGCAGTACTTC. Amino acids: CASSQEIHVYYEQYF.

This chain uses TRBV10-1 with TRBJ1-1; TRBD1 might be the D (5 bases). The CDR3 is 14 amino acids. Germline CDR1 reads WNHNN; CDR2 reads SYGVQD (reference sequence). Deletions cut 6 bases from V and 1 base from J, with 12 bases between. In DNA form, the CDR3 reads TGCGCCAGCAGCGGGGGGGACCCGAACACTGAAGCTTTCTTT. Encoded protein: CASSGGDPNTEAFF.

This clonotype showed up many times. The gene calls are TRBV12-3 or TRBV12-4 and TRBJ2-3; 8 bases are shared with TRBD1. The junction had 8 bases not matched to a gene; V was cut back by 6 bases and J by 0 bases. The CDR3 sequence is 16 residues long. The CDR3 spells CASRRGQVTSTDTQYF. Here the CDR3 DNA reads TGTGCCAGCAGGCGGGGACAGGTGACGAGCACAGATACGCAGTATTTT.

The rearrangement links TRBV20-1 to TRBJ2-5; 7 nucleotides align to TRBD1. The junction had 6 bases not matched to a gene; V was cut back by 4 bases and J by 4 bases. Germline V gene data show CDR1 as DFQATT and CDR2 as SNEGSKA (reference sequence). The CDR3 is made up of 13 amino acids. The CDR3 protein is CSAITRTGETQYF. In nucleotides, the CDR3 is TGCAGTGCTATCACCAGGACAGGAGAGACCCAGTACTTC.

This clonotype was observed a few times. The rearrangement links TRBV7-3 to TRBJ2-7; 7 bases fit TRBD2. Trimming removed 0 bases from V and 5 bases from J; junction bases left unmatched: 10. Germline assignment: CDR1 SGHTA and CDR2 FQGTGA. The CDR3 consists of 16 residues. The CDR3 here is CASSLTGSSGLHEQYF. CDR3 nucleotides: TGTGCCAGCAGCTTAACCGGGTCTAGCGGCCTCCACGAGCAGTACTTC.

This chain uses TRBV7-3 with TRBJ2-7; tentatively, D is TRBD1 or TRBD2 (6 bases each). CDR1 is SGHTA and CDR2 is FQGTGA in the germline V gene. The germline V and J ends were trimmed by 4 bases and 6 bases, with 16 bases remaining between them. The CDR3 has 14 residues. CDR3 residues: CASSSGATSTEQYF. The CDR3 DNA follows: TGTGCCAGCAGCTCGGGGGCAACTAGTACCGAGCAGTACTTC.

The chain has TRBV5-1 and TRBJ2-4; D not resolved. There are 12 residues in the CDR3. The germline V and J ends were trimmed by 5 bases and 6 bases, with 9 bases remaining between them. Germline assignment: CDR1 SGHRS and CDR2 YFSETQ. The DNA of the CDR3 is TGCGCCAGCAGACATGAAGGAAACATTCAGTACTTC. Its protein product is CASRHEGNIQYF.

This clonotype was recorded at least ten times. This sequence joins TRBV20-1 and TRBJ2-1, with 9 bases lining up with TRBD2. The J segment lost 6 bases and the V segment lost 3 bases, leaving 6 bases of the junction unmatched. CDR3 size: 14 residues. Germline loops: CDR1 DFQATT, CDR2 SNEGSKA (reference sequence). CDR3 in amino acids: CSASISGGPNEQFF. Here the CDR3 DNA reads TGCAGTGCTAGTATCAGCGGGGGGCCCAATGAGCAGTTCTTC.

The CDR3 DNA reads as TGCGCCAGCAGCCAACGGGGGGCGATAGATACGCAGTATTTT. This translates into CASSQRGAIDTQYF. The chain combines TRBV4-1 with TRBJ2-3; TRBD2 might be the D (7 bases). CDR1 MGHRA and CDR2 YSYEKL come from the germline V gene. Trimming left V 2 bases short and J 5 bases short, with 11 bases between. The CDR3 runs 14 residues.

This clonotype showed up just a few times. The chain combines TRBV20-1 with TRBJ2-3, with TRBD1 identical over 7 bases. The CDR3 runs 13 residues. Germline V lookup: CDR1 DFQATT, CDR2 SNEGSKA (reference sequence). V was pared by 5 bases and J by 6 bases, with 8 bases of the junction left unmatched. The CDR3 region is CSAPSTGLDTQYF. CDR3 sequence (DNA): TGCAGTGCTCCTTCGACAGGGCTGGATACGCAGTATTTT.

The sample holds a few counts of this clonotype. The chain carries TRBV12-3 or TRBV12-4 and TRBJ2-1; D may be TRBD2 (6 bases). The V and J ends lost 6 bases and 7 bases respectively, with 19 bases between them. The length of the CDR3 is 15 residues. The CDR3 bases are TGTGCCAGCAGCCGTGGCGGTCGCCGGGAGAATGAGCAGTTCTTC. This encodes CASSRGGRRENEQFF.

The rearrangement joins TRBV6-2 or TRBV6-3 to TRBJ1-1; no clear D gene. V lost 2 bases and J lost 7, with 8 bases in between. Germline CDR1 is MNHEY and CDR2 is SVGEGT. The CDR3 has 12 residues. The CDR3 DNA reads TGTGCCAGCAGTTACCCAGGCGTTGAAGCTTTCTTT. Translated: CASSYPGVEAFF.